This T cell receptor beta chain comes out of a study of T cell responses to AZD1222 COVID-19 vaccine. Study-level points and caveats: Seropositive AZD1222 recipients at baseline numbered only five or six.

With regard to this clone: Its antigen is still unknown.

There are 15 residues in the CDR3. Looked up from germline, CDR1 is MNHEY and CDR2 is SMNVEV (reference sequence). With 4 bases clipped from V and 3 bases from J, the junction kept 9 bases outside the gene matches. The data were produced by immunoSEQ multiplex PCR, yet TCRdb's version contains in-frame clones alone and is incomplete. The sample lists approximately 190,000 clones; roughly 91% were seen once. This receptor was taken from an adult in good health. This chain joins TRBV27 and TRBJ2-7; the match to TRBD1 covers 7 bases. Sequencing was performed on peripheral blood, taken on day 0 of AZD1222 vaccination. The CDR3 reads CASSYLRTGVYEQYF. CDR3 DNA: TGTGCCAGCAGTTACCTGAGGACAGGCGTCTACGAGCAGTACTTC.